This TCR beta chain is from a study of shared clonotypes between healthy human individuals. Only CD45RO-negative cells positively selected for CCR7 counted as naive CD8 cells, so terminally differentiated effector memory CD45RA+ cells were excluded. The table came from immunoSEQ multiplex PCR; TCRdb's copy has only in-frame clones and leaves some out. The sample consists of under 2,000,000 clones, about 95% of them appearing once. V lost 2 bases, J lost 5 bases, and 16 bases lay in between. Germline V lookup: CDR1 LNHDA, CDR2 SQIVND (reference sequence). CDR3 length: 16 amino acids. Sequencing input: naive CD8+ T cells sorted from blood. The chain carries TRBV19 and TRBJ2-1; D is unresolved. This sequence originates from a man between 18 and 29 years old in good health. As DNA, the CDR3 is TGTGCCAGTAGTATAAGTGGCACTGATCCTAACAATGAGCAGTTCTTC. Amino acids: CASSISGTDPNNEQFF.